One and the same sample provided the 8 T cell receptor beta chains below, sequenced in a study of T-cell reconstitution after alpha-beta-depleted transplantation in children. Unique molecular identifiers featured in how the TCRbeta library was prepared. MiXCR, run by TCRdb on the PCR reads, gives a single entry per CDR3 protein. Seen here are about 980,000 distinct CDR3 sequences, roughly 29% observed once, and the top ten hold about 28%. The sequencing here drew on PBMCs, mostly from graft donor cells, taken 360 days after TCRalphabeta/CD19-depleted stem cell transplant. All receptors come from a boy in the first two years of life who had a stem cell transplant for SCID, so the T cells may come from the graft donor.

This clonotype was found a few times. J is TRBJ2-3 and V is TRBV13; 7 nucleotides agree with TRBD2. There are 16 residues in the CDR3. With 5 bases clipped from V and 2 bases from J, the junction kept 10 bases outside the gene matches. Germline loops: CDR1 PRHDT, CDR2 FYEKMQ (reference sequence). The CDR3 nucleotides read TGTGCCAGCAGCCCCCCTCGCGGGGGAGTCACAGATACGCAGTATTTT. It encodes CASSPPRGGVTDTQYF.

This clonotype has just a few counts. The chain uses TRBV19 and TRBJ1-2; 7 bases are a match to TRBD1. V was clipped by 10 bases and J by 4 bases; unmatched bases: 12. From germline, CDR1 is LNHDA and CDR2 SQIVND (reference sequence). The CDR3 extends over 14 amino acids. CDR3 loop: CATSGPGGLYGYTF. The CDR3 DNA reads as TGTGCCACCTCTGGTCCAGGGGGACTCTATGGCTACACCTTC.

The chain combines TRBV7-9 with TRBJ2-5; D gene uncertain. Germline lookup yields CDR1 SEHNR and CDR2 FQNEAQ (reference sequence). The CDR3 covers 15 residues. Trimming took off 0 bases at V and 3 bases at J, with 11 bases between the two ends. The CDR3 sequence: CASSLATTTEETQYF. DNA for the CDR3: TGTGCCAGCAGCTTAGCGACCACTACCGAAGAGACCCAGTACTTC.

The chain combines TRBV2 with TRBJ2-7; D call uncertain. Germline CDR1 SNHLY, CDR2 FYNNEI. Between the trimmed V and J ends, which lost 8 bases and 0 bases, there was a span of 14 bases. The CDR3 has 14 amino acids. CDR3 loop: CASHPRTDSYEQYF. CDR3 sequence (DNA): TGTGCCAGCCACCCGCGGACGGACTCCTACGAGCAGTACTTC.

This clonotype was counted a few times. This rearrangement joins TRBV7-2 to TRBJ2-3, with D perhaps TRBD2 (6 bases). V shed 5 bases and J shed 2 bases, with 14 bases lying between them. The CDR3 covers 15 residues. Germline CDR1 SGHTA, CDR2 FQGNSA. The CDR3 reads CASSPRDFATDTQYF. The CDR3 nucleotides are TGTGCCAGCAGCCCCCGGGACTTCGCCACAGATACGCAGTATTTT.

This clonotype has a handful of counts. The V gene is TRBV2, the J gene TRBJ2-5, with 7 positions matching TRBD1. CDR1 and CDR2 from the germline V gene are SNHLY and FYNNEI. This CDR3 spans 15 amino acids. With 7 bases clipped from V and 0 bases from J, the junction kept 8 bases outside the gene matches. CDR3: CASTIDREYQETQYF. In nucleotides, the CDR3 is TGTGCCAGCACCATCGACAGGGAGTACCAAGAGACCCAGTACTTC.

The chain recombines TRBV28 with TRBJ1-2, with D maybe TRBD1 (6 bases). There are 12 residues in the CDR3. Germline V lookup: CDR1 MDHEN, CDR2 SYDVKM. V was shortened by 10 bases and J by 2 bases, with 11 bases between the two germline ends. The CDR3 DNA reads as TGTGCCATACCGAGGGGGAACTATGGCTACACCTTC. Translation gives CAIPRGNYGYTF.

This clonotype was recorded a few times. The rearrangement links TRBV3-1 to TRBJ2-2, with TRBD2 matching over 7 bases. Germline lookup yields CDR1 LGHDT and CDR2 YNNKEL (reference sequence). V lost 0 bases and J lost 6; bases outside the gene matches: 4. The length of the CDR3 is 15 residues. CDR3 DNA sequence: TGTGCCAGCAGCCAAGAAGGCAGCGGGGCCGGGGAGCTGTTTTTT. Translated, it gives CASSQEGSGAGELFF.